This TCR beta chain stems from a study of Tregs in tolerant kidney transplant recipients. TCRdb keeps only in-frame clones here, not all; method: immunoSEQ multiplex PCR. The sample holds approximately 65,000 clones, about 83% seen once. CDR3 size: 14 residues. CDR1 SGHTS and CDR2 YDEGEE come from the germline V gene. Trimming shortened V by 0 bases and J by 5 bases, and 12 bases separated the two germline ends. Comment on this clone: The antigen remains undetermined.

Study-wide results and caveats: This study did not directly address biological reproducibility.

The receptor was isolated from a human donor in good health. This chain uses TRBV5-8 with TRBJ2-7; no reliable D call. The sequencing input was CD4+ T cells from blood. The CDR3 is CASSLASVVHEQYF. CDR3 in DNA: TGTGCCAGCAGCTTGGCCTCAGTTGTACACGAGCAGTACTTC.